Listed below are T cell receptor beta chains from one sample, sequenced in a study of cytomegalovirus exposure and HLA in healthy donors. TCRdb's copy holds only in-frame clones and misses some; the assay was immunoSEQ multiplex PCR. The sample table includes some 75,000 clones. The sample consisted of PBMCs. These receptors were collected from a boy younger than 18 in good health and CMV-seronegative. Each CDR3 is given with its conserved first and last residue. D genes are given only for firm matches.

V gene: TRBV29-1
D gene: TRBD2
J gene: TRBJ2-7
CDR3 DNA: TGCAGCGTTGTGGGGGCGCTAGCGGGAGGCTACGAGCAGTACTTC
CDR3 protein: CSVVGALAGGYEQYF

V gene: TRBV4-3
D gene: .
J gene: TRBJ2-1
CDR3 DNA: TGCGCCAGCAGCCAAGATCCGAGGTTCTCGGGGAATGAGCAGTTCTTC
CDR3 protein: CASSQDPRFSGNEQFF

V gene: TRBV27
D gene: TRBD2
J gene: TRBJ2-1
CDR3 DNA: TGTGCCAGCAGTTTTACCCCTTTTAGCGGGAGCCACAATGAGCAGTTCTTC
CDR3 protein: CASSFTPFSGSHNEQFF

V gene: TRBV19
D gene: TRBD1
J gene: TRBJ2-5
CDR3 DNA: TGTGCCAGTAGTACATATACAGGGGTTGAGACCCAGTACTTC
CDR3 protein: CASSTYTGVETQYF

V gene: TRBV6-6
D gene: .
J gene: TRBJ1-4
CDR3 DNA: TGTGCCAGCAGTTACCGGGGACTGGAAAAACTGTTTTTT
CDR3 protein: CASSYRGLEKLFF

V gene: TRBV11-2
D gene: TRBD1
J gene: TRBJ1-1
CDR3 DNA: TGTGCCAGCAGCGTACAGGGGCTACGAGCTTTCTTT
CDR3 protein: CASSVQGLRAFF

V gene: TRBV30
D gene: TRBD1
J gene: TRBJ1-2
CDR3 DNA: TGTGCCTGGACCGGGACAGCTAACTATGGCTACACCTTC
CDR3 protein: CAWTGTANYGYTF

V gene: TRBV30
D gene: TRBD2
J gene: TRBJ2-3
CDR3 DNA: TGTGCCTGGAGTGTTTGGACTAGCGGCCACACAGATACGCAGTATTTT
CDR3 protein: CAWSVWTSGHTDTQYF

V gene: TRBV6-1
D gene: .
J gene: TRBJ2-7
CDR3 DNA: TGTGCCAGCAGCCGGGAACTAGGGTACGAGCAGTACTTC
CDR3 protein: CASSRELGYEQYF

V gene: TRBV27
D gene: TRBD2
J gene: TRBJ2-7
CDR3 DNA: TGTGCCAGCAGTTCTTATAGCGGGAGTCGGAGCGAGCAGTACTTC
CDR3 protein: CASSSYSGSRSEQYF

V gene: TRBV4-1
D gene: .
J gene: TRBJ1-2
CDR3 DNA: TGCGCCAGCAGCCAAGTAGGGCCGGGAGGCTACACCTTC
CDR3 protein: CASSQVGPGGYTF

V gene: TRBV29-1
D gene: .
J gene: TRBJ1-2
CDR3 DNA: TGCAGCGTTGTGGAGGGGACGAGGGGCTACACCTTC
CDR3 protein: CSVVEGTRGYTF

V gene: TRBV27
D gene: .
J gene: TRBJ1-1
CDR3 DNA: TGTGCCAGCAGTTCCCCGACAGCGAACACTGAAGCTTTCTTT
CDR3 protein: CASSSPTANTEAFF